The 10 T cell receptor beta chains presented below share a single source sample, sequenced in a study of radiotherapy plus CTLA-4 blockade in lung cancer. Sequencing used immunoSEQ multiplex PCR; TCRdb keeps in-frame clones, though not all of them. This repertoire shows about 87,000 clones, approximately 86% found once; its top ten account for 16%. Sequenced here: peripheral blood, sampled from a patient treated with radiotherapy plus ipilimumab. The receptor set was obtained from a human donor with non-small cell lung cancer that progressed on radiotherapy plus ipilimumab.

This clone was seen more than once but under ten times. The rearrangement joins TRBV4-2 to TRBJ2-1; TRBD2 matches at 11 bases. The trim removed 1 base at V and 6 bases at J, leaving 2 bases unmatched. The CDR3 runs 15 residues. The germline gives CDR1 LGHNA, CDR2 YNFKEQ. CDR3 in amino acids: CASSQGLAGPNEQFF. As DNA, the CDR3 is TGTGCCAGCAGCCAAGGACTAGCGGGGCCCAATGAGCAGTTCTTC.

This chain links TRBV5-1 with TRBJ1-4, with D maybe TRBD1 (6 bases). Trimming pared 0 bases from V and 8 bases from J, leaving 11 bases between. Germline values: CDR1 SGHRS, CDR2 YFSETQ. The CDR3 covers 14 residues. This CDR3 is CASSLGGRGEKLFF. CDR3 DNA sequence: TGCGCCAGCAGCTTGGGGGGGCGAGGCGAAAAACTGTTTTTT.

The chain links TRBV28 to TRBJ2-3; D might be TRBD1 (6 bases). The CDR3 is 15 amino acids. V lost 6 bases, J lost 5 bases, and 18 bases lay in between. Germline CDR1 MDHEN, CDR2 SYDVKM. The CDR3 sequence: CASRSPQGRGDTQYF. In nucleotides, the CDR3 is TGTGCCAGCAGATCGCCGCAGGGGCGAGGAGATACGCAGTATTTT. Full variable domain (rest looked up from reference TRBV28 and TRBJ2-3): DVKVTQSSRYLVKRTGEKVFLECVQDMDHENMFWYRQDPGLGLRLIYFSYDVKMKEKGDIPEGYSVSREKKERFSLILESASTNQTSMYLCASRSPQGRGDTQYFGPGTRLTVL.

This rearrangement joins TRBV5-1 to TRBJ1-1; possibly TRBD1 for D (6 bases). This CDR3 spans 15 amino acids. Germline V gene lookup returns CDR1 SGHRS and CDR2 YFSETQ. V was shortened by 0 bases and J by 2 bases, with 11 bases between the two germline ends. CDR3 amino acids: CASSLVTGINTEAFF. The CDR3 region has the DNA TGCGCCAGCAGCTTGGTAACAGGGATTAACACTGAAGCTTTCTTT. The variable domain in full, with the rest retrieved from reference TRBV5-1 and TRBJ1-1, is KAGVTQTPRYLIKTRGQQVTLSCSPISGHRSVSWYQQTPGQGLQFLFEYFSETQRNKGNFPGRFSGRQFSNSRSEMNVSTLELGDSALYLCASSLVTGINTEAFFGQGTRLTVV.

The rearrangement joins TRBV7-9 to TRBJ2-3; D remains ambiguous. CDR3 length equals 13 residues. Trimming removed 1 base at V and 4 bases at J, with 6 bases between. From germline, CDR1 is SEHNR and CDR2 FQNEAQ (reference sequence). The CDR3 nucleotides are TGTGCCAGCAGCTTAGGGTATGCAGATACGCAGTATTTT. As protein: CASSLGYADTQYF.

The chain couples TRBV6-5 to TRBJ1-1; 10 bases match TRBD1. The CDR3 consists of 13 residues. V was pared by 4 bases and J by 5 bases, with 1 base of the junction left unmatched. In germline, CDR1 is MNHEY, CDR2 SVGAGI. CDR3 sequence reads: CASSWTGGTEAFF. For the CDR3, the DNA is TGTGCCAGCAGTTGGACAGGGGGGACTGAAGCTTTCTTT.

Ten or more counts support this clone. The chain recombines TRBV5-1 with TRBJ2-6; either TRBD1 or TRBD2 may fit D (5 bases each). This CDR3 is built from 18 residues. The V end lost 4 bases, the J end lost 1 base, and 18 bases lay between the germline ends. Germline CDR1 SGHRS, CDR2 YFSETQ. CDR3 sequence reads: CASSRGLGVGSGANVLTF. CDR3 nucleotides: TGCGCCAGCAGCCGCGGGTTGGGGGTAGGTTCTGGGGCCAACGTCCTGACTTTC.

The V gene is TRBV6-5, the J gene TRBJ1-2; TRBD1 might be the D (5 bases). V was pared by 6 bases and J by 8 bases, with 16 bases between. The CDR3 totals 13 residues. Germline V gene sequence: CDR1 MNHEY, CDR2 SVGAGI. The CDR3 bases are TGTGCCAGCAGCCTCAATGGGGGTAGAGGCTACACCTTC. Amino acid sequence: CASSLNGGRGYTF.

This rearrangement joins TRBV9 to TRBJ2-6; 7 bases align to TRBD1. The trim removed 3 bases at V and 2 bases at J, leaving 8 bases unmatched. The CDR3 is 17 residues long. Germline V gives CDR1 SGDLS, CDR2 YYNGEE. The CDR3 sequence: CASSALRQGTGANVLTF. The CDR3 nucleotides read TGTGCCAGCAGCGCTTTAAGACAGGGAACTGGGGCCAACGTCCTGACTTTC.

The V and J genes are TRBV5-6 and TRBJ2-5; D is unresolved. Germline V lookup: CDR1 SGHDT, CDR2 YYEEEE. The V end was cut by 3 bases, the J end by 0 bases, with 0 bases between. The CDR3 is made up of 11 amino acids. The CDR3 protein is CASSYQETQYF. In DNA form, the CDR3 reads TGTGCCAGCAGCTACCAAGAGACCCAGTACTTC.